This note documents a single T cell receptor (beta chain) sequence. Its target is unknown. Germline-derived CDR1 and CDR2 are DFQATT and SNEGSKA (reference sequence). This CDR3 comprises 10 residues. A second PCR of roughly 6 to 12 cycles used a sample-barcoded 5' primer and a J-beta primer mix. Each cDNA molecule carried a tag from a template-switch adaptor that contained 12 random nucleotides. Using its own MiXCR run on the 5' RACE reads, TCRdb lists one record per CDR3 protein. Found here are 1.5 million to 2 million distinct CDR3 sequences, 28% of them singletons; the top ten hold 7.7%. The data belong to a study of blood T cells in healthy people across ages. Study-wide results and limits: As age increased, TCR beta diversity per million T cells fell in a roughly linear fashion.

Peripheral blood samples of roughly 10 milliliters were drawn from each donor. The extraction recovered at least 6 micrograms of total RNA per sample. The clonotype was recovered from a woman aged 30 to 39 in good health. Sequenced material: blood. This chain uses TRBV20-1 with TRBJ2-2; TRBD2 is a possible D gene (5 bases). In DNA form, the CDR3 reads TGCAGCGCGGGCACCGGGGAGCTGTTTTTT. Translation gives CSAGTGELFF.